The TCR beta chain described here comes from a study of T cell repertoires in cytomegalovirus infection. Overall study findings and caveats: CMV-specific TCR beta clonotypes restricted by HLA-C dominated the ex vivo response.

TCRdb redid the calling of the reads with MiXCR, one entry per CDR3 protein. The repertoire has about 920,000 distinct CDR3 sequences, about 33% of them found once; the top ten carry about an eighth. The V gene lost 4 bases and the J gene lost 5 bases, with 18 bases spanning the gap. Germline V gene sequence: CDR1 SGHDT, CDR2 YYEEEE. The CDR3 totals 15 residues. On this clonotype itself: Its antigen is currently unknown.

The TCR sequence derives from a human donor in good health (CMV status not recorded). Some clones in this sample may be carry-over from other donors' samples. The chain employs TRBV5-6 and TRBJ1-2; possibly TRBD1 for D (5 bases). The sample here was cultured CD8+ T cells from PBMCs, taken from culture after CMV antigen stimulation. The DNA for the CDR3 is TGTGCCAGCAGCGGAGTATCCCAGGGTACATATGGCTACACCTTC. This translates into CASSGVSQGTYGYTF.